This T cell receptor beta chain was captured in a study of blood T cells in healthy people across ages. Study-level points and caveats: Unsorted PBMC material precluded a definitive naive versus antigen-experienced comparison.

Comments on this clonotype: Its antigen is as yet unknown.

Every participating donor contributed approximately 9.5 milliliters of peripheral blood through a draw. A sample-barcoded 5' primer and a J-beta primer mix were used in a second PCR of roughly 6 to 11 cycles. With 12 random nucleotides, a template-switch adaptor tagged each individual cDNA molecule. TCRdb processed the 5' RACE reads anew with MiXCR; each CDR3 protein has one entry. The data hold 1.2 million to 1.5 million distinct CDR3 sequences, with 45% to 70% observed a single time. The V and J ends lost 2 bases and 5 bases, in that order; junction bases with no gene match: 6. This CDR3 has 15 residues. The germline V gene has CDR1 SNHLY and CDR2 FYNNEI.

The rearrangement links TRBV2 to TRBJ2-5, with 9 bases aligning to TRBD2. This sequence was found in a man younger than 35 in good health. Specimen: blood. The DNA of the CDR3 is TGTGCCAGCAGTGAATACGGGACTAGCCGGGAGACCCAGTACTTC. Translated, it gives CASSEYGTSRETQYF.